This T cell receptor beta chain is drawn from a study of cytomegalovirus exposure and HLA in healthy donors. This clone appeared once. What it binds is not known. From germline, CDR1 is GTSNPN and CDR2 SVGIG (reference sequence). V dropped 0 bases and J dropped 1; count of bases not matched to a gene: 8. The CDR3 extends over 16 amino acids. General study findings and limits: The classifier, whose performance was assessed in both the original and validation cohorts, reportedly diagnosed cytomegalovirus status with high specificity and sensitivity. As a later analysis revealed, the rate of TCR association differed by HLA locus, with DRB1 most and HLA-C fewest. 150 or so TCR beta chains were listed as cytomegalovirus-associated. In vitro confirmation showed a few CMV-associated chains to be CMV antigen specific.

Researchers ran the PCR with 60 Vbeta and 13 Jbeta primers. Here immunoSEQ multiplex PCR was the method, and the copy in TCRdb shows in-frame clones only, minus some. The table records roughly 110,000 clones, approximately 80% of them present only once. J is TRBJ1-1 and V is TRBV30, with 7 bases fitting TRBD1. This TCR came from a male donor in good health and CMV-seronegative. Sequenced material: PBMCs. CDR3 residues: CAWSVVTGASNTEAFF. CDR3 in DNA: TGTGCCTGGAGTGTAGTTACAGGGGCTTCGAACACTGAAGCTTTCTTT.